The entry that follows covers one TCR beta chain sequence. The sample comes from a study of blood T cell repertoires in COVID-19. TCRdb's copy holds only in-frame clones and misses some; the assay was immunoSEQ multiplex PCR. The sample lists roughly 210,000 clones, about nine tenths occurring once. CDR1 MDHEN and CDR2 SYDVKM come from the germline V gene. CDR3 length equals 14 residues. V gave up 8 bases and J gave up 5 bases, with 18 bases separating them. This TCR came from a man in his thirties or forties in a cohort exposed to, infected with or recovered from COVID-19 (not recorded which). The chain combines TRBV28 with TRBJ1-2; no clear D gene. Sequencing was performed on PBMCs or T cells enriched from blood (not recorded which). CDR3 region: CASQATSRGYGYTF. DNA of the CDR3: TGTGCCAGCCAGGCCACCTCCCGGGGTTATGGCTACACCTTC.